The 22 T cell receptor beta chains listed next were all sequenced from one sample in a study of T cell changes during pregnancy in multiple sclerosis. Clones were sequenced by immunoSEQ multiplex PCR, and TCRdb holds only the in-frame ones, with some missing. The sample lists 55,000 to 70,000 clones, under 95% occurring once. Specimen: peripheral blood, collected in the third trimester of pregnancy. Receptor source: a female donor in good health, enrolled as a control in a pregnancy study.

The V gene is TRBV2, the J gene TRBJ2-7; D is perhaps TRBD2 (6 bases). The germline gives CDR1 SNHLY, CDR2 FYNNEI. Trimming shortened V by 11 bases and J by 4 bases, and 21 bases separated the two germline ends. CDR3 length: 14 residues. CDR3 sequence: CAGAGGPLGYEQYF. The CDR3 region has the DNA TGTGCCGGGGCCGGGGGACCCCTTGGGTACGAGCAGTACTTC.

V is TRBV10-3 and J is TRBJ1-1; D remains unclear. Germline V gene lookup returns CDR1 ENHRY and CDR2 SYGVKD. The CDR3 has 13 residues. Trimming removed 7 bases at V and 3 bases at J, with 12 bases between. DNA for the CDR3: TGTGCCATCACTTTAGACGGGGACACTGAAGCTTTCTTT. Translating it yields CAITLDGDTEAFF.

This rearrangement joins TRBV7-2 to TRBJ1-1; D is unresolved. The germline V and J ends were trimmed by 2 bases and 0 bases, with 10 bases remaining between them. The germline V gene has CDR1 SGHTA and CDR2 FQGNSA. The CDR3 length is 15 residues. CDR3 region: CASSLNGVMNTEAFF. CDR3 DNA sequence: TGTGCCAGCAGCTTAAACGGTGTCATGAACACTGAAGCTTTCTTT. The variable domain in full, with the rest retrieved from reference TRBV7-2 and TRBJ1-1, is GAGVSQSPSNKVTEKGKDVELRCDPISGHTALYWYRQSLGQGLEFLIYFQGNSAPDKSGLPSDRFSAERTGGSVSTLTIQRTQQEDSAVYLCASSLNGVMNTEAFFGQGTRLTVV.

J is TRBJ2-6 and V is TRBV19, with TRBD1 identical over 8 bases. Germline V gene lookup returns CDR1 LNHDA and CDR2 SQIVND (reference sequence). Trimming removed 5 bases from V and 1 base from J; junction bases left unmatched: 10. This CDR3 has 18 amino acids. The CDR3 region is CASSGWTGSVSGANVLTF. In DNA form, the CDR3 reads TGTGCCAGTAGTGGGTGGACAGGGAGTGTGTCTGGGGCCAACGTCCTGACTTTC.

This chain uses TRBV7-2 with TRBJ2-7, with D maybe TRBD1 (5 bases). The length of the CDR3 is 13 residues. Trimming shortened V by 4 bases and J by 5 bases, and 12 bases separated the two germline ends. The germline V gene encodes CDR1 SGHTA and CDR2 FQGNSA. The CDR3 DNA reads as TGTGCCAGCAGCTGGGGCCTTGCCGACGAGCAGTACTTC. This gives the protein CASSWGLADEQYF.

The chain joins TRBV7-9 to TRBJ2-1, with a weak D call TRBD1 (6 bases). This CDR3 has 15 amino acids. From germline, CDR1 is SEHNR and CDR2 FQNEAQ (reference sequence). Trimming shortened V by 5 bases and J by 6 bases, and 17 bases separated the two germline ends. CDR3 coding DNA: TGTGCCAGCAGCCCCCCGGACAGTGAGTTCAATGAGCAGTTCTTC. As protein: CASSPPDSEFNEQFF. The full variable domain, its missing parts supplied by reference TRBV7-9 and TRBJ2-1, is DTGVSQNPRHKITKRGQNVTFRCDPISEHNRLYWYRQTLGQGPEFLTYFQNEAQLEKSRLLSDRFSAERPKGSFSTLEIQRTEQGDSAMYLCASSPPDSEFNEQFFGPGTRLTVL.

CDR3 sequence: CASSLIGQGSYNEQFF. The CDR3 bases are TGTGCCAGCAGCTTAATAGGCCAGGGGTCCTACAATGAGCAGTTCTTC. J is TRBJ2-1 and V is TRBV7-3; D perhaps matches TRBD1 (6 bases). V lost 1 base to trimming and J lost 1 base, with 11 bases between them. Germline V gives CDR1 SGHTA, CDR2 FQGTGA. The CDR3 spans 16 residues.

This chain links TRBV7-2 with TRBJ2-7; 10 nucleotides match TRBD1. Germline loops: CDR1 SGHTA, CDR2 FQGNSA. CDR3 size: 15 residues. J lost 3 bases, V lost 6 bases, and 8 bases had no gene match. The CDR3 sequence is CASSRQGAMSYEQYF. CDR3 in DNA: TGTGCCAGCAGTAGACAGGGGGCGATGAGCTACGAGCAGTACTTC.

The chain uses TRBV6-5 and TRBJ2-7; D is possibly TRBD2 (6 bases). The V gene lost 4 bases and the J gene lost 0 bases, with 13 bases spanning the gap. The CDR3 loop spans 15 amino acids. Looked up from germline, CDR1 is MNHEY and CDR2 is SVGAGI. The CDR3 coding sequence is TGTGCCAGCAGTTCTAGGAGGGCCTTCTCCTACGAGCAGTACTTC. Translation gives CASSSRRAFSYEQYF.

V usage is TRBV4-2 and J usage is TRBJ2-7, with TRBD2 identical over 11 bases. Germline loops: CDR1 LGHNA, CDR2 YNFKEQ. V shed 4 bases, J shed 5 bases, and the junction held 10 bases outside the gene matches. The CDR3 loop spans 16 amino acids. CDR3 bases: TGTGCCAGCAGCCTTCCACCGACTAGCGGGGTACACGAGCAGTACTTC. It is translated as CASSLPPTSGVHEQYF.

The J gene is TRBJ1-5, the V gene TRBV5-6; 7 bases line up with TRBD1. Germline V gene data show CDR1 as SGHDT and CDR2 as YYEEEE. This CDR3 region has 13 residues. V gave up 4 bases and J gave up 8 bases; unmatched junction bases: 6. The CDR3 DNA follows: TGTGCCAGCAGCGCGACAGGGAAGAAGCCCCAGCATTTT. Encoded protein: CASSATGKKPQHF.

This chain uses TRBV5-4 with TRBJ1-1; D remains ambiguous. Trimming shortened V by 0 bases and J by 6 bases, and 12 bases separated the two germline ends. The CDR3 runs to 14 residues. The germline V gene has CDR1 SGHNT and CDR2 YYREEE (reference sequence). CDR3 sequence: CASSLASQRAEAFF. For the CDR3, the DNA is TGTGCCAGCAGCTTGGCCTCACAGCGGGCTGAAGCTTTCTTT.

The V gene is TRBV15, the J gene TRBJ2-2; no clear D gene. Germline CDR1 LNHNV, CDR2 YYDKDF (reference sequence). The germline V and J ends were trimmed by 1 base and 3 bases, with 6 bases remaining between them. This CDR3 is 14 amino acids long. The CDR3 protein is CATSRVSDTGELFF. The CDR3 DNA sequence: TGTGCCACCAGCAGAGTGTCCGACACCGGGGAGCTGTTTTTT.

This clone occurred a few times. The chain employs TRBV10-3 and TRBJ1-5, with 11 positions matching TRBD1. The germline gives CDR1 ENHRY, CDR2 SYGVKD. Trimming removed 11 bases from V and 2 bases from J; junction bases left unmatched: 8. CDR3 length: 15 residues. CDR3 residues: CAVGQGVEGNQPQHF. The DNA of the CDR3 is TGTGCCGTGGGACAGGGGGTTGAGGGCAATCAGCCCCAGCATTTT.

For the CDR3, the DNA is TGTGCCACCTCCATAGGGGGCAGAGGAGAGACCCAGTACTTC. Translating gives CATSIGGRGETQYF. J is TRBJ2-5 and V is TRBV7-2; 7 bases are shared with TRBD1. CDR1 is SGHTA and CDR2 is FQGNSA in the germline V gene. The CDR3 is made up of 14 amino acids. J lost 4 bases, V lost 10 bases, and 12 bases had no gene match.

The V gene is TRBV5-1, the J gene TRBJ1-6; D gene unclear. Trimming pared 0 bases from V and 5 bases from J, leaving 12 bases between. This CDR3 contains 16 residues. The V gene's germline CDR1 is SGHRS and CDR2 YFSETQ. The CDR3 here is CASSLAYGGHNSPLHF. CDR3 DNA sequence: TGCGCCAGCAGCTTGGCCTACGGAGGCCATAATTCACCCCTCCACTTT. Combining the CDR3 with reference TRBV5-1 and TRBJ1-6 gives the whole variable domain KAGVTQTPRYLIKTRGQQVTLSCSPISGHRSVSWYQQTPGQGLQFLFEYFSETQRNKGNFPGRFSGRQFSNSRSEMNVSTLELGDSALYLCASSLAYGGHNSPLHFGNGTRLTVT.

The chain links TRBV27 to TRBJ2-2, with TRBD2 matching over 9 bases. The CDR3 is made up of 17 amino acids. Germline V gene data show CDR1 as MNHEY and CDR2 as SMNVEV (reference sequence). Trimming took 2 bases from V and 0 from J; bases not matched to a gene: 4. As DNA, the CDR3 is TGTGCCAGCAGTTTAAGGGGCGGGGGGGCGAACACCGGGGAGCTGTTTTTT. Residues: CASSLRGGGANTGELFF.

This chain links TRBV30 with TRBJ1-2, with 10 bases fitting TRBD1. CDR1 and CDR2 from the germline V gene are GTSNPN and SVGIG (reference sequence). The length of the CDR3 is 13 residues. V trimming: 8 bases; J trimming: 4 bases; junction bases outside the gene matches: 7. CDR3: CALRDRGTYGYTF. Written as DNA, the CDR3 is TGTGCCCTACGGGACAGGGGAACCTATGGCTACACCTTC.

The J gene is TRBJ1-2, the V gene TRBV7-2, with 7 bases aligning to TRBD1. This CDR3 spans 12 amino acids. The ends lost 4 bases at V and 7 bases at J; junction bases unmatched: 3. Germline CDR1 SGHTA, CDR2 FQGNSA. The CDR3 loop is CASSSDRAGYTF. The CDR3 DNA follows: TGTGCCAGCAGCTCCGACAGGGCTGGCTACACCTTC.

This chain joins TRBV7-9 and TRBJ1-5; D may be TRBD1 (6 bases). Germline assignment: CDR1 SEHNR and CDR2 FQNEAQ (reference sequence). The CDR3 loop spans 14 amino acids. V lost 1 base, J lost 4 bases, and 8 bases lay in between. Written as DNA, the CDR3 is TGTGCCAGCAGCTTAGGACAGGAAAATCAGCCCCAGCATTTT. Translated: CASSLGQENQPQHF.

The V call is TRBV7-9, the J call TRBJ2-3; 8 bases match TRBD2. V gave up 1 base and J gave up 1 base; unmatched junction bases: 4. The CDR3 runs to 16 residues. From germline, CDR1 is SEHNR and CDR2 FQNEAQ (reference sequence). CDR3 loop: CASSLGSGGGTDTQYF. The CDR3 nucleotides read TGTGCCAGCAGCTTAGGAAGCGGGGGTGGCACAGATACGCAGTATTTT.

The chain recombines TRBV10-3 with TRBJ2-1, with TRBD1 as a possible D gene (6 bases). The CDR3 length is 16 residues. Trimming pared 6 bases from V and 0 bases from J, leaving 15 bases between. The germline V gene has CDR1 ENHRY and CDR2 SYGVKD. In nucleotides, the CDR3 is TGTGCCATCAGCCTAAGCGGACAGAGCTCCTACAATGAGCAGTTCTTC. Protein product: CAISLSGQSSYNEQFF.